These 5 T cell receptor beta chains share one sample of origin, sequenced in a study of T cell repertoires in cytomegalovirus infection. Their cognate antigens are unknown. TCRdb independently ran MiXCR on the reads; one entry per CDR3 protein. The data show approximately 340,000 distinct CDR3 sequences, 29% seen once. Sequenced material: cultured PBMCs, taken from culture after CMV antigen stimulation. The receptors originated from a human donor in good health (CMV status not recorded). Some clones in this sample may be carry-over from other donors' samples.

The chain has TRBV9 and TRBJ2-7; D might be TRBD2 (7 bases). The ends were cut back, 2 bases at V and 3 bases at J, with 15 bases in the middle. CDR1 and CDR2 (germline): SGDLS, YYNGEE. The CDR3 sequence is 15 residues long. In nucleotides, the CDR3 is TGTGCCAGCAGCGTTAATGCGGGGGCGGGCTACGAGCAGTACTTC. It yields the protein CASSVNAGAGYEQYF.

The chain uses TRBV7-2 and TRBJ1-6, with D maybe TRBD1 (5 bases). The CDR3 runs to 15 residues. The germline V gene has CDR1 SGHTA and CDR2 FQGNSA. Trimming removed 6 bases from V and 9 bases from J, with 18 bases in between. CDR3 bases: TGTGCCAGCAGTCCCGCGCAGGGTGGTAGTTCACCCCTCCACTTT. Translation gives CASSPAQGGSSPLHF. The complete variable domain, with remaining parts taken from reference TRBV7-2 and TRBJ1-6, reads GAGVSQSPSNKVTEKGKDVELRCDPISGHTALYWYRQSLGQGLEFLIYFQGNSAPDKSGLPSDRFSAERTGGSVSTLTIQRTQQEDSAVYLCASSPAQGGSSPLHFGNGTRLTVT.

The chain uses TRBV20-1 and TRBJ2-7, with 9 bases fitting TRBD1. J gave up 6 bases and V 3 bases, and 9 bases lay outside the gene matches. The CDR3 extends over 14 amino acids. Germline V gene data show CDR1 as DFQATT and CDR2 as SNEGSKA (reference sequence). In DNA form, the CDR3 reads TGCAGTGCTAGCAGGGACAGGGTCGTGGGCGAGCAGTACTTC. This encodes CSASRDRVVGEQYF.

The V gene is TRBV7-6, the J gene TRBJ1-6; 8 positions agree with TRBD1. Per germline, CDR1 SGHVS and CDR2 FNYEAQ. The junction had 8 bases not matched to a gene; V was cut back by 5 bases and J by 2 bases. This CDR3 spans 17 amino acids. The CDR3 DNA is TGTGCCAGCAGCGCGACGACAGGGGCTACCTATAATTCACCCCTCCACTTT. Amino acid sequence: CASSATTGATYNSPLHF.

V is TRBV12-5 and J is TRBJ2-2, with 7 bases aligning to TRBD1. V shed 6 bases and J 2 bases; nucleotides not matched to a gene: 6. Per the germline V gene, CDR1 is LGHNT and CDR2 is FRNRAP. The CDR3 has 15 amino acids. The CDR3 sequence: CASGSGQANTGELFF. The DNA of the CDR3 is TGTGCTAGTGGCTCCGGACAGGCTAACACCGGGGAGCTGTTTTTT.